This T cell receptor beta chain was obtained from a study of shared clonotypes between healthy human individuals (dated by TCRdb to the early 2020s). With regard to the full study: Two women and a few men aged 18 to 49 years were included in the cohort. For each donor, CD4 naive and CD4 memory were each given three plates, CD8 naive was given two plates, and CD8 memory was given one plate. Blood TCR repertoires of about 5 healthy adults were deeply sequenced to estimate repertoire size and the extent of clonotype sharing between individuals. Libraries were prepared and TCR repertoires were sequenced by different laboratories using diverse techniques, in order to increase sequencing depth and limit assay-specific biases. Leukapheresis yielded between about 0.9 and 9 billion PBMCs per donor. Broad study findings and their caveats: Larger estimated clonotype richness was generally found for naive subsets than for memory subsets. Compared with non-shared clonotypes, the clonotypes found in all four sorted-subset donors had higher generation probabilities. Pairwise subsampling led to the expectation that sequencing depth would affect the degree of clonotype sharing among donors. The genetic and exposure-history diversity represented was limited by the small number of donors. Even with the large sequencing depth, rarefaction of the sorted-subset datasets indicated that sequencing was incomplete. Sharing across several donors was observed for around 5% of naive CD4, over 3% of naive CD8, about 2.5% of memory CD4, and around 0.4% of memory CD8 clonotypes. Sampling was limited to blood, and TCR repertoires in tissue likely differ from TCR repertoires in blood.

This clone was detected ten times or more. What antigen it recognizes has not been identified. Base qualities are not at hand, and no much larger clone is one base apart. Using the deep immunoSEQ assay, multiplex PCR amplified TCR CDR3 regions from genomic DNA. Extracted genomic DNA from each cell subset was spread evenly across all wells of several immunoSEQ 96-well plates, with each plate serving as a replicate. For sorted subsets, each replicate PCR was loaded with 150 to 250 ng genomic DNA, equivalent to 32,000 or so T cell genomes. Purified libraries were quantified with a Qubit 3.0 fluorometer, sized on a Bioanalyzer 2100, and re-quantified with the KAPA Library Quantification kit. Every immunoSEQ 96-well plate was sequenced on a separate single-read 150-cycle Illumina NextSeq 550 flow cell. Per the authors' processing: Because the immunoSEQ output held only junctional sequences and lacked quality scores, the filtering could not match the filtering applied to full-length reads. To assign V/J genes and CDR3, sequences were annotated against IMGT germline references using PyIR, a Python wrapper for IgBLAST v1.9. Any read was removed if the V/J assignment was weak (E-value above 1e-6), the CDR3 was missing, or the read contained stop codons, out-of-frame junctions, or ambiguous translated residues. V3J clonotypes were defined as sequences sharing an identical inferred V gene, J gene, and CDR3 amino acid sequence. To compute the percentage overlap between repertoires, the number of shared unique clonotypes was divided by the size of the smaller repertoire. Three approaches were used to assess repertoire richness: RTK rarefaction, the Chao1 estimator, and Recon v2.1 estimates of unobserved clonotypes. Generation probabilities for all TCRbeta clonotypes obtained by the gDNA method from a handful of donors were computed using OLGA. In TCRdb, the immuneACCESS table is reduced to in-frame sequences with V and J assigned. These tables do not hold every clone; where another copy was compared, an unresolved V gene accounts for under half, and the others remain unexplained. The V and J calls and clone size are taken from that table; D and trimming were inferred from the DNA. Present in this sample are about 110,000 clones, about 70% of which were seen just once. The top ten constitute approximately 23% of the sample.

Donors were healthy HIV-negative adults with no recently reported acute infections or vaccinations. Every donor was a Caucasian adult residing in Nashville, Tennessee, USA. CD8 memory samples combined magnetically selected CD45RO+ cells with CCR7-negative CD45RA+ effector memory (TemRA) cells. Blood was collected by leukapheresis, and PBMCs were isolated by Ficoll-Histopaque density gradient centrifugation and then cryopreserved in liquid nitrogen vapor phase. Analytical flow cytometry was used to check the purity and quantity of every magnetically sorted T cell population. Genomic DNA was isolated from each sorted fraction and quantified by UV absorbance on a Nanodrop 2000c. The germline ends are 19 bases apart after V is trimmed by 4 bases and J by 6 bases. Taken from cysteine to phenylalanine, the CDR3 has 16 residues. The only DNA kept is the CDR3, 48 bases in frame from the first base.

The sequence derives from a woman in her twenties or thirties in good health. Sequencing used memory CD8+ T cells sorted from blood. The sample's cell subset or site label, decoded: CD45RO+ cells pooled with CCR7-negative TemRA cells. Rearrangement joined TRBV23-1 to TRBJ2-4, with the D gene possibly TRBD1 or TRBD2, each one fitting 5 bases. TRBV23-1 is labeled an ORF, and its function is uncertain. For the CDR3, the sequence is CASSLHGTGLGNIQYF. The DNA reads as follows: TGCGCCAGCAGTCTACATGGGACGGGGTTGGGAAACATTCAGTACTTC.